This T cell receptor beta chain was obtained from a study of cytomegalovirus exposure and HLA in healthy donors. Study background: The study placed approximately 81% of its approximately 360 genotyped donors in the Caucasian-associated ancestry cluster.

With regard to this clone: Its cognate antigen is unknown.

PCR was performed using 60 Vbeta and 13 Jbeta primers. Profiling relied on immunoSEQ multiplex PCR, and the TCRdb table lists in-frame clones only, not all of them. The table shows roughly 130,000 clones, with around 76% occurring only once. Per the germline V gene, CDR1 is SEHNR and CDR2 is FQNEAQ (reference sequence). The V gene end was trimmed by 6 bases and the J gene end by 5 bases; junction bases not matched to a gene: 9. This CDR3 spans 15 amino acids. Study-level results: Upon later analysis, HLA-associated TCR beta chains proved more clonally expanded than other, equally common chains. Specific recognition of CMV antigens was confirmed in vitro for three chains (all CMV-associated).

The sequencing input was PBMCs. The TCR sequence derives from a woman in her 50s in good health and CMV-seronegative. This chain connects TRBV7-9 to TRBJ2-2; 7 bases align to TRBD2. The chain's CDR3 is CASRWRELGTGELFF. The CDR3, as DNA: TGTGCCAGCAGATGGCGGGAGTTAGGAACCGGGGAGCTGTTTTTT.